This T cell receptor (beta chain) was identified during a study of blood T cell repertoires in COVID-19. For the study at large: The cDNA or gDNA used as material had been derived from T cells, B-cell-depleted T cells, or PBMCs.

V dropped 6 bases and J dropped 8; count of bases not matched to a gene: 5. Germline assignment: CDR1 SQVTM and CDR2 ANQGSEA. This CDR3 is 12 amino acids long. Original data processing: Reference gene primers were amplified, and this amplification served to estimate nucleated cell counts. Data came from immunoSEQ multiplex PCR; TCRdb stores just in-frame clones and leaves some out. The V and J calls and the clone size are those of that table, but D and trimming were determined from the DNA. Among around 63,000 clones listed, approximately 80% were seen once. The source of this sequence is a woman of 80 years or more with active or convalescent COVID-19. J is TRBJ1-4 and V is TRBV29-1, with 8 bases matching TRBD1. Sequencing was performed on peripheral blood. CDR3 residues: CSVAGTGEKLFF. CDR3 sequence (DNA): TGCAGCGTGGCCGGGACAGGAGAAAAACTGTTTTTT.